This TCR beta chain came from a study of blood T cell repertoires in COVID-19. Study-wide background: The United States, Italy and Spain were the sources of the acute and convalescent COVID-19 samples.

Under the authors' procedure: Researchers report that nucleated cell counts were estimated from reference gene primer amplification. TCRdb's copy holds only in-frame clones and misses some; the assay was immunoSEQ multiplex PCR. The V and J calls and clone size come from that table; D and trimming were worked out from the DNA. This table has over 250,000 clones, over 75% appearing once. The TCR sequence derives from a woman aged 70-85 years with acute or convalescent COVID-19. The sample comprised peripheral blood.

CDR3 sequence (DNA): TGTGCCAGCAACGAGAATAGAGATACGCAGTATTTT. It specifies CASNENRDTQYF. The V gene is TRBV4-2, the J gene TRBJ2-3; D uncertain. Germline loops: CDR1 LGHNA, CDR2 YNFKEQ. Trimming left V 7 bases short and J 5 bases short, with 10 bases between. The CDR3 covers 12 residues.